This TCR beta chain was retrieved from a study of blood T cell repertoires in COVID-19. Whole-study context: There were acute and convalescent COVID-19 samples, and they came from the United States, Italy and Spain. Nucleic acid was either cDNA or gDNA, and it came from T cells, B-cell-depleted T cells, or PBMCs.

Only in-frame clones appear in the TCRdb table, and some are missing; sequencing was by immunoSEQ multiplex PCR. The profile shows about 240,000 clones, roughly 82% of them singletons. The length of the CDR3 is 16 residues. CDR1 and CDR2 from the germline V gene are SGHDT and YYEEEE. The V segment lost 4 bases and the J segment 0 bases; nucleotides outside the gene matches: 4. The receptor was derived from an elderly man with acute or convalescent COVID-19. V and J are TRBV5-6 and TRBJ2-1, with TRBD2 identical over 10 bases. Sequenced: peripheral blood. CDR3 in DNA: TGTGCCAGCAGCCGTCGGACTAGCGGCTCCTACAATGAGCAGTTCTTC. Its translation: CASSRRTSGSYNEQFF.